Listed here is a single T cell receptor beta chain. Clones were sequenced by immunoSEQ multiplex PCR, and TCRdb holds only the in-frame ones, with some missing. There are 40,000 to 60,000 clones in the sample; more than 85% occur only once, and around 1% lies in the top ten. The data derive from a study of T cell changes during pregnancy in multiple sclerosis. Germline assignment: CDR1 SGHDN and CDR2 FVKESK. V trimming: 6 bases; J trimming: 2 bases; junction bases outside the gene matches: 6. The CDR3 has 14 residues. J is TRBJ1-2 and V is TRBV14; TRBD1 matches 7 bases. The receptor was isolated from a female donor with multiple sclerosis, enrolled in a pregnancy study. Here the sequenced sample was peripheral blood, taken after pregnancy. The CDR3 DNA reads TGTGCCAGCAGACCCGGGACAGCCAACTATGGCTACACCTTC. Translating gives CASRPGTANYGYTF.